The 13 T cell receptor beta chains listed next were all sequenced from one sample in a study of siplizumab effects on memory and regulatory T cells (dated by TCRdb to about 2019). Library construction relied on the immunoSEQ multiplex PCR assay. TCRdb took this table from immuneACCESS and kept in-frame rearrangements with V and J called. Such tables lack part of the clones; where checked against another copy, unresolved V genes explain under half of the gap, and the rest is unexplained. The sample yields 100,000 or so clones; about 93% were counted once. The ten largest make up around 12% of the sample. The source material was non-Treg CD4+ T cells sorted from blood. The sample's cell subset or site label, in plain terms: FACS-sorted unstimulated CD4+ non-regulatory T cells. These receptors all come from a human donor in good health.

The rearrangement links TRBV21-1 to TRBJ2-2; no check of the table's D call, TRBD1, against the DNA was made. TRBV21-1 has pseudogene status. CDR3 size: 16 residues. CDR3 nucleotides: TGTGCCAGCAGCAAAGACGTCAGGCCGTGGCCCGGGGAGCTGTTTTTT. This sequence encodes CASSKDVRPWPGELFF.

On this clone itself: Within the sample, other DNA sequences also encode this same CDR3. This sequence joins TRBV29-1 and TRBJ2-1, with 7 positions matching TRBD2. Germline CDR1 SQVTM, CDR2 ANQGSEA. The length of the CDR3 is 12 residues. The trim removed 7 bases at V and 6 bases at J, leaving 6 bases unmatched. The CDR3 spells CSARTGGNEQFF. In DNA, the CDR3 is TGCAGCGCACGGACGGGGGGCAATGAGCAGTTCTTC.

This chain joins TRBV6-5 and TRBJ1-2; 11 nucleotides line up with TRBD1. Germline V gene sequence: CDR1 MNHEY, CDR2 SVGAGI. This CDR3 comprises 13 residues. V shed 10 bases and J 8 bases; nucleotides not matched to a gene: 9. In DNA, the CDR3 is TGTGCCACCCAAGGACAGGGGGCGAAAGGCTACACCTTC. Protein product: CATQGQGAKGYTF.

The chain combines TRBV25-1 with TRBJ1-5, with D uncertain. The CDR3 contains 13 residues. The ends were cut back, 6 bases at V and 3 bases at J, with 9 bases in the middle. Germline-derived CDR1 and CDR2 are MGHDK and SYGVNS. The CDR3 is CASRDGSNQPQHF. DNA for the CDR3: TGTGCCAGCAGGGACGGATCCAATCAGCCCCAGCATTTT.

CDR3: CASSTGTSLIADTQYF. Here the CDR3 DNA reads TGTGCCAGCAGTACCGGGACTAGCCTCATCGCAGATACGCAGTATTTT. The V call is TRBV6-6, the J call TRBJ2-3; 9 positions match TRBD2. CDR1 and CDR2 (germline): MNHNY, SVGAGI (reference sequence). The J segment lost 4 bases and the V segment lost 5 bases, leaving 10 bases of the junction unmatched. CDR3 length equals 16 residues.

CDR3 sequence: CASFQRRGLANTGELFF. The CDR3 nucleotides are TGTGCCAGTTTCCAACGGAGGGGACTCGCGAACACCGGGGAGCTGTTTTTT. The chain has TRBV5-8 and TRBJ2-2, with D possibly TRBD2 on 6 matching bases. Deletions cut 8 bases from V and 0 bases from J, with 20 bases between. The CDR3 sequence is 17 residues long. Germline V gene sequence: CDR1 SGHTS, CDR2 YDEGEE.

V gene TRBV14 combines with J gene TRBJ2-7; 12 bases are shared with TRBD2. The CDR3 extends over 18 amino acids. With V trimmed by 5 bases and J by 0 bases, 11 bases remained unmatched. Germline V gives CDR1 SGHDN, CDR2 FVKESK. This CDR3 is CASSFSGLAGPSSYEQYF. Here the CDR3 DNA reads TGTGCCAGCAGCTTTTCGGGACTAGCGGGTCCCTCCTCCTACGAGCAGTACTTC.

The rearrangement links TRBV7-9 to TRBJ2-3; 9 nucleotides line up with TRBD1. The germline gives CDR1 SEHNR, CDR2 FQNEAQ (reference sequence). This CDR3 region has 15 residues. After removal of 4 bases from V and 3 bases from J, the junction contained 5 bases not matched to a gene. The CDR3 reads CASSSTGTGTDTQYF. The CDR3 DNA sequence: TGTGCCAGCAGCTCTACCGGGACAGGGACAGATACGCAGTATTTT.

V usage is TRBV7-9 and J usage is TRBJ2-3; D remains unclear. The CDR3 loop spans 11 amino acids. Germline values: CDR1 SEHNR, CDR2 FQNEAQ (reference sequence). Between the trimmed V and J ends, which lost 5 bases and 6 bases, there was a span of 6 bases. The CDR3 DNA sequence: TGTGCCAGCAGCGCCCGGGATACGCAGTATTTT. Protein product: CASSARDTQYF.

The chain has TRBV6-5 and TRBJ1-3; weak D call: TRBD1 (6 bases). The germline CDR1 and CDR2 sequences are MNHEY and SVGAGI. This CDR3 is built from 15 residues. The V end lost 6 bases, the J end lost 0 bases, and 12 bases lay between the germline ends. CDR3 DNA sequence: TGTGCCAGCAGCCCCGACAGGTTCTCTGGAAACACCATATATTTT. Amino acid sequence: CASSPDRFSGNTIYF.

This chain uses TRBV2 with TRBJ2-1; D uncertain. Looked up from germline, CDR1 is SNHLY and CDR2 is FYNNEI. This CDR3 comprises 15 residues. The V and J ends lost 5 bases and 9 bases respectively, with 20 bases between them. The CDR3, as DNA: TGTGCCAGCAGTATGCTCTTGGGCAGTTTGCTTGAGCAGTTCTTC. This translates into CASSMLLGSLLEQFF. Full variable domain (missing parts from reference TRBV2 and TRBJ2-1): EPEVTQTPSHQVTQMGQEVILRCVPISNHLYFYWYRQILGQKVEFLVSFYNNEISEKSEIFDDQFSVERPDGSNFTLKIRSTKLEDSAMYFCASSMLLGSLLEQFFGPGTRLTVL.

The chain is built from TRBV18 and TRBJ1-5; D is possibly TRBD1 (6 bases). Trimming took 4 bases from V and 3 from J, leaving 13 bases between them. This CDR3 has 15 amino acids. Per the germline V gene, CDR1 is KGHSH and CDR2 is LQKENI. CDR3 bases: TGTGCCAGCTCACTAGGCAGGGGCACCAATCAGCCCCAGCATTTT. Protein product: CASSLGRGTNQPQHF.

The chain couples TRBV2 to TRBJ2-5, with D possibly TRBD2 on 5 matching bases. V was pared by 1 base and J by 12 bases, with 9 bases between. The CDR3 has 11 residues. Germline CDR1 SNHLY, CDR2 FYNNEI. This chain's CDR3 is CASSEESGKYF. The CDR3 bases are TGTGCCAGCAGTGAAGAGTCGGGAAAGTACTTC.